This record looks at one TCR beta chain sequence and its context. The antigen remains unidentified. These data belong to a study of EBV T-cell therapy then PD-1 blockade in nasopharyngeal carcinoma. The data were produced by immunoSEQ multiplex PCR, yet TCRdb's version contains in-frame clones alone and is incomplete. The sample lists under 20,000 clones, approximately 88% occurring once. Treatment in this sample: AdE1-LMPpoly-expanded autologous EBV-specific T-cell therapy followed by anti-PD-1 nivolumab. Looked up from germline, CDR1 is SGHTA and CDR2 is FQGNSA. Trimming removed 3 bases at V and 1 base at J, with 10 bases between. This CDR3 has 15 residues.

This specimen was CD8+ T cells from blood, taken at roughly day 33 from a patient whose treatment included autologous EBV-specific T cells and nivolumab. J is TRBJ1-5 and V is TRBV7-2; TRBD1 might be the D (6 bases). The sequence derives from a man aged 35 to 55 with nasopharyngeal carcinoma. CDR3 DNA sequence: TGTGCCAGCAGCTTTTACAGGGAAAGCAATCAGCCCCAGCATTTT. This translates into CASSFYRESNQPQHF.